Many counts were recorded for the clone carrying this TCR beta chain. Its target is unknown. The CDR3 spans 17 residues. Trimming cost V 6 bases and J 3 bases; bases outside gene matches: 10. Regarding time point: sample taken at primary tumor resection. Tumor, nontumor lung or frozen PBMC supplied whole RNA, sequenced without sorting. Patients with untreated early-stage non-small cell lung cancer, numbering roughly 69, were the donors. TCRdb called the 5' RACE reads again in MiXCR, with one record for every CDR3 protein. The table lists about 36,000 distinct CDR3 sequences, roughly 5% of them singletons, with more than 25% in the top ten. The data belong to a study of spatial heterogeneity in lung cancer. Study results and limitations: Follow-up blood showed ubiquitous expanded tumor TCRs less than blood at resection did.

This clonotype was obtained from a female donor with early-stage non-small cell lung cancer. The chain is built from TRBV12-3 or TRBV12-4 and TRBJ2-3; 12 bases align to TRBD2. The material sequenced was PBMCs, taken at surgery. The CDR3 nucleotides are TGTGCCAGCAGCCCACATTCTAGCGGGGGGGGGACAGATACGCAGTATTTT. Its protein product is CASSPHSSGGGTDTQYF.